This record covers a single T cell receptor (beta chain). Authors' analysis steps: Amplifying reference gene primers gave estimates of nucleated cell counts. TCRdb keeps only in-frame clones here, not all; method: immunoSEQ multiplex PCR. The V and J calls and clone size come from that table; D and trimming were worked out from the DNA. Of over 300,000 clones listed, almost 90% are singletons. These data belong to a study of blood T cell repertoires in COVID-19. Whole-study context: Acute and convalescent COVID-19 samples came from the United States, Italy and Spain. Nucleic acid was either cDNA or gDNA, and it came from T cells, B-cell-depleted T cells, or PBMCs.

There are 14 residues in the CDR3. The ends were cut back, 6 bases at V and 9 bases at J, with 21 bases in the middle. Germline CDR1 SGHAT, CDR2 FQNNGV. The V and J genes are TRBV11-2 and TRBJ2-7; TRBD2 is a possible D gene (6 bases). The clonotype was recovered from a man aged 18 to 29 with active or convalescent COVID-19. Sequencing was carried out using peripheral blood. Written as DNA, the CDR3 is TGTGCCAGCAGTCCGGGACTCATACCTCCCGGGCAGTACTTC. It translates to CASSPGLIPPGQYF.